This T cell receptor (beta chain) was found in a study of T-cell reconstitution after alpha-beta-depleted transplantation in children. Study-level findings and limits: T-cell numbers and diversity one year post-transplant derived largely from freshly generated T cells. Several hundred rapidly expanded clones from non-depleted graft cells reportedly supplied alpha-beta T cells about two months post-transplant.

A few counts support this clonotype. As yet, its antigen is unknown. Preparation of the TCRbeta library used unique molecular identifiers. TCRdb called the PCR reads again in MiXCR, with one record for every CDR3 protein. The sample lists 90,000 to 130,000 distinct CDR3 sequences; around 6.4% were seen once. Looked up from germline, CDR1 is SGHAT and CDR2 is FQDESV (reference sequence). With 9 bases clipped from V and 1 base from J, the junction kept 23 bases outside the gene matches. The CDR3 loop spans 19 amino acids. The sample in question was PBMCs, mostly from graft donor cells, obtained 360 days after TCRalphabeta/CD19-depleted stem cell transplant. This receptor was identified in a male patient under 10 years old who had a stem cell transplant for acute lymphoblastic leukemia, so the T cells may come from the graft donor. V and J are TRBV11-1 and TRBJ2-7; 8 nucleotides match TRBD2. The CDR3: CASGSRTDSAGVRSYEQYF. The CDR3 nucleotides are TGTGCCAGTGGAAGTCGGACCGACTCAGCGGGAGTCCGTTCCTACGAGCAGTACTTC.